This record concerns one T cell receptor beta chain sequence. The data were produced by immunoSEQ multiplex PCR, yet TCRdb's version contains in-frame clones alone and is incomplete. The table lists 320,000 or so clones, around nine tenths of them singletons. The CDR3 length is 14 residues. Germline V gene lookup returns CDR1 MGHRA and CDR2 YSYEKL. Trimming pared 4 bases from V and 1 base from J, leaving 10 bases between. Recruitment covered about 26 US areas and drew participants whose ages spanned roughly 18 to 90 years. Clinical history as reported by participants underpinned cohort assignment. Cohort 3 donors counted as recovered after two negative PCRs, clearance, or resolved symptoms. The data stem from a study of blood T cell repertoires in COVID-19. About the research overall: PBMCs, B-cell-depleted T cells, or T cells provided the cDNA or gDNA that made up the material.

Sequencing was performed on PBMCs or T cells enriched from blood (not recorded which). The gene calls are TRBV4-1 and TRBJ1-2, with D hard to call. The TCR originated in a man between 60 and 75 years old who had recovered from COVID-19. The CDR3 loop reads CASSPATLNYGYTF. In nucleotides, the CDR3 is TGCGCCAGCAGCCCCGCGACACTTAACTATGGCTACACCTTC.